This T cell receptor beta chain was recorded in a study of blood T cell repertoires in COVID-19. Study overall: Whether acute or convalescent, the COVID-19 samples came from the United States, Italy and Spain.

The count of this clone is one. The CDR3 is 14 amino acids. The V gene lost 7 bases and the J gene lost 5 bases, with 15 bases spanning the gap. Germline values: CDR1 MDHEN, CDR2 SYDVKM. The protocol was immunoSEQ multiplex PCR, while the TCRdb copy is restricted to in-frame clones and leaves out a portion. The sample consists of 250,000 to 350,000 clones, around 89% of them appearing once. This chain connects TRBV28 to TRBJ1-5, with a possible D match to TRBD1 (5 bases). The specimen was peripheral blood. The sequence came from a woman aged 60-75 years with acute or convalescent COVID-19. The CDR3 is CASTQGGFDQPQHF. The CDR3 nucleotides are TGTGCCAGCACTCAGGGTGGGTTTGATCAGCCCCAGCATTTT. The variable domain in full, completed from reference TRBV28 and TRBJ1-5, reads DVKVTQSSRYLVKRTGEKVFLECVQDMDHENMFWYRQDPGLGLRLIYFSYDVKMKEKGDIPEGYSVSREKKERFSLILESASTNQTSMYLCASTQGGFDQPQHFGDGTRLSIL.